The 8 T cell receptor beta chains given below trace back to one sample, sequenced in a study of CD8 T cells in Susac syndrome. cDNA came from around 0.54 to 1 ug RNA primed by random hexamers. From the immunoSEQ multiplex PCR reads, TCRdb called clonotypes with MiXCR, one entry per CDR3 protein. The sample records 100,000 to 150,000 distinct CDR3 sequences, roughly 76% being singletons. Sequenced sample: CD8+ T cells from PBMCs. These receptors were taken from a human donor with multiple sclerosis.

The chain uses TRBV5-6 and TRBJ2-2, with TRBD1 identical over 9 bases. Germline trimming cut 0 bases from V and 7 bases from J; bases unmatched to any gene: 7. Germline CDR1 and CDR2: SGHDT and YYEEEE. The CDR3 covers 16 residues. DNA of the CDR3: TGTGCCAGCAGCTTGGAGACAGGGGGGTTAATCGGGGAGCTGTTTTTT. Its protein is CASSLETGGLIGELFF.

The chain combines TRBV28 with TRBJ2-2, with TRBD1 matching 7 bases. CDR3 size: 14 residues. V lost 6 bases and J lost 9; bases outside the gene matches: 10. Germline V gene data show CDR1 as MDHEN and CDR2 as SYDVKM. CDR3 sequence: CASSDGQAPRELFF. In DNA, the CDR3 is TGTGCCAGCAGCGATGGACAGGCCCCCCGGGAGCTGTTTTTT.

The chain combines TRBV19 with TRBJ1-2; maybe TRBD1 (6 bases). Trimming removed 4 bases at V and 3 bases at J, with 18 bases between. This CDR3 is 16 amino acids long. CDR1 LNHDA and CDR2 SQIVND come from the germline V gene (reference sequence). CDR3 sequence: CASSSRIAGDDYGYTF. The CDR3 DNA follows: TGTGCCAGTAGTAGCCGGATTGCAGGGGACGACTATGGCTACACCTTC.

V usage is TRBV4-3 and J usage is TRBJ2-2; D unclear. The CDR3 is 17 residues long. Deletions cut 1 base from V and 8 bases from J, with 20 bases between. In germline, CDR1 is LGHNA, CDR2 YSLEER. CDR3 amino acids: CASSQVPSLMRTGELFF. CDR3 coding DNA: TGCGCCAGCAGCCAAGTCCCTAGTCTTATGAGAACTGGGGAGCTGTTTTTT.

CDR3 nucleotide sequence: TGTGCCAGTAGTGAGCTAGCGGGGGGGCCGGGAAGGGCTGAGCAGTTCTTC. Translation: CASSELAGGPGRAEQFF. This chain links TRBV19 with TRBJ2-1; 12 bases align to TRBD2. Trimming at V came to 5 bases and at J to 9 bases, leaving 14 bases not matched to a gene. Per germline, CDR1 LNHDA and CDR2 SQIVND (reference sequence). The length of the CDR3 is 17 residues.

This chain joins TRBV19 and TRBJ2-7, with unresolved D. The CDR3 is 12 amino acids. Trimming took 4 bases from V and 3 from J, leaving 7 bases between them. In germline, CDR1 is LNHDA, CDR2 SQIVND (reference sequence). This chain's CDR3 is CASSSGNYEQYF. The DNA of the CDR3 is TGTGCCAGTAGTAGTGGGAACTACGAGCAGTACTTC.

This rearrangement joins TRBV5-6 to TRBJ2-7; 9 nucleotides match TRBD1. J lost 4 bases, V lost 4 bases, and 6 bases had no gene match. The CDR3 covers 14 residues. Germline V gene sequence: CDR1 SGHDT, CDR2 YYEEEE. CDR3 sequence reads: CASSTGTGYYEQYF. DNA for the CDR3: TGTGCCAGCAGCACCGGGACAGGGTATTACGAGCAGTACTTC.

The sample holds a few counts of this clonotype. The V and J genes are TRBV5-1 and TRBJ2-1; 8 nucleotides agree with TRBD2. CDR3 length equals 16 residues. Germline V lookup: CDR1 SGHRS, CDR2 YFSETQ. V lost 0 bases, J lost 0 bases, and 2 bases stayed unmatched. The CDR3 DNA follows: TGCGCCAGCAGCTTGGCGGGGGGGAGCTCCTACAATGAGCAGTTCTTC. Protein: CASSLAGGSSYNEQFF.